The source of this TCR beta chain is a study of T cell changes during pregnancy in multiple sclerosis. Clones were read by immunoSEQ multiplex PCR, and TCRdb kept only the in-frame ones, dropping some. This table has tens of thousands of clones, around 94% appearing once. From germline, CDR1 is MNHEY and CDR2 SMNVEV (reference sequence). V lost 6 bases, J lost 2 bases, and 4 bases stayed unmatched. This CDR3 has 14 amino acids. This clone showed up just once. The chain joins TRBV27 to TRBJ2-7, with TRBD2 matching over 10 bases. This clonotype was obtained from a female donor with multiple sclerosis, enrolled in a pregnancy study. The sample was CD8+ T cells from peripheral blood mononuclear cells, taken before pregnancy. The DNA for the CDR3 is TGTGCCAGCAGGGGACTAGCGATCACCTACGAGCAGTACTTC. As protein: CASRGLAITYEQYF.